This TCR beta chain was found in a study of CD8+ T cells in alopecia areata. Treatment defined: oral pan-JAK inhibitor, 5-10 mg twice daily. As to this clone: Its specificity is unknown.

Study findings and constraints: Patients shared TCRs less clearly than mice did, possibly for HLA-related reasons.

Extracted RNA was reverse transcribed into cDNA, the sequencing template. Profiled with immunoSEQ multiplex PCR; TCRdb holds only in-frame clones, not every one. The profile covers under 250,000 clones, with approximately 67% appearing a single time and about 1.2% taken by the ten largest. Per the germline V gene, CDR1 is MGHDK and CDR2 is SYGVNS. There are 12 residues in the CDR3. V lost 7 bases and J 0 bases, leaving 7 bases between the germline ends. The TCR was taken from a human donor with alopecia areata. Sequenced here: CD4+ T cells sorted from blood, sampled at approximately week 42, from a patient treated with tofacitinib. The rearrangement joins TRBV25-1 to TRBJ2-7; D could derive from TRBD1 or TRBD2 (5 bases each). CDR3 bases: TGTGCCAGCAAGGGGAGCTCCTACGAGCAGTACTTC. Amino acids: CASKGSSYEQYF.